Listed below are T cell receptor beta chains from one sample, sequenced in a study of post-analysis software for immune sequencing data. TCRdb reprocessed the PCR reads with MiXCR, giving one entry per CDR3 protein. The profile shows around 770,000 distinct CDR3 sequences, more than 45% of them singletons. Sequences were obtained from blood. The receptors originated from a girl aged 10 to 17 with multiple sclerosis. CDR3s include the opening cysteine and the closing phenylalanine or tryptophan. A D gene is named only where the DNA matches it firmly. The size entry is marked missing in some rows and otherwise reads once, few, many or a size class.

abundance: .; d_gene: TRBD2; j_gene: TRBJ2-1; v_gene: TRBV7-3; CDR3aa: CASSPTSGSFNEQFF
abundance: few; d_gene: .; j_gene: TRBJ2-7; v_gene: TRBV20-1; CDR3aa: CSARERPGSMLDEQYF
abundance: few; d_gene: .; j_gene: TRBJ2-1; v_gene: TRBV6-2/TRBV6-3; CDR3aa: CASSYSTRKTEQFF
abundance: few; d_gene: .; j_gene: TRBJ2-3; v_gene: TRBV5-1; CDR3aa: CASSLALGGSSADTQYF
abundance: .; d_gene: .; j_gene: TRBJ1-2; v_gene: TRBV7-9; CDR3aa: CASSLNYLYGYTF
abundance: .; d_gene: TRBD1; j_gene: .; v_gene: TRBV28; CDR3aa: CASRGQESYEQYF
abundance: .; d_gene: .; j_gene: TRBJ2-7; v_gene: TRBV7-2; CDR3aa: CASSSASRFSYEQYF
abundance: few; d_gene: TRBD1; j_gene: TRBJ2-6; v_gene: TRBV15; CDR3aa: CATSGDRGYNSGANVLTF
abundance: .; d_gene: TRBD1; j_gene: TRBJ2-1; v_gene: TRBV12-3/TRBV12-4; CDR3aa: CASTRTGGLPNEQFF
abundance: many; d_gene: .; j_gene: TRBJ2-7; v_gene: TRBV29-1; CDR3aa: CSVNGGEKYEQYF
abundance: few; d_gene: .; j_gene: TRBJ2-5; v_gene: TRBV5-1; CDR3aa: CASSLDGPGTQYF
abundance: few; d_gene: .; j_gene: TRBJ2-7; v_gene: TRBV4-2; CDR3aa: CASSQFDRSSYEQYF
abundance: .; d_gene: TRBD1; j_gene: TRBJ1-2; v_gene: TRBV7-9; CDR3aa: CASSSRTGLYGYTF
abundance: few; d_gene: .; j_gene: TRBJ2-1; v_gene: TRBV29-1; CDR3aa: CSVEAPGRGPWRFF
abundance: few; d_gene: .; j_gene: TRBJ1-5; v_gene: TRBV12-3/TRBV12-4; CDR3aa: CASSATGGRNQPQHF
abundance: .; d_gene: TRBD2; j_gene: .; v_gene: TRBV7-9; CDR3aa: CASSQLATEQYF
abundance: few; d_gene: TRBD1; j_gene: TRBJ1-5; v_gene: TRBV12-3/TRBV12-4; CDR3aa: CAGSHRGDQPQHF
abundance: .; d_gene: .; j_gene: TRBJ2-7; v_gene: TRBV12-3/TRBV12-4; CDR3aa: CASSLKEGAFYEQYF
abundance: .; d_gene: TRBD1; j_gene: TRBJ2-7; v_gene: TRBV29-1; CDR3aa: CSVVNRDRGSYEQYF
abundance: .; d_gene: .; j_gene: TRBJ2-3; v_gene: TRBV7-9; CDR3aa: CASSLGTSGLNTQYF
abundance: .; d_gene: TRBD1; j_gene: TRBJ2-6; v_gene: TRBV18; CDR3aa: CASSRQGAGANVLTF
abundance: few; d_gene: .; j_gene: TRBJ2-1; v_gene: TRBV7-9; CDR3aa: CASSPTAGFFDEQFF
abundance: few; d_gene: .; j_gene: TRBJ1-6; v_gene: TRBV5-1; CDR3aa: CASKRQDNSPLHF
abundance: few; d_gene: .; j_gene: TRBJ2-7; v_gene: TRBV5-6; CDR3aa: CASSSPGLPTYEQYF
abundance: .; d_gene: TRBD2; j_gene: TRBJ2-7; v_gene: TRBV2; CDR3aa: CASRSGTSGYEQYF
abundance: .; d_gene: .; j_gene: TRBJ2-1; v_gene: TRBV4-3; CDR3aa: CASSQDGTARPSNEQFF
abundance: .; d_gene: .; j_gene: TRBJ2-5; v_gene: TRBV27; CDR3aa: CASSLMSEETQYF
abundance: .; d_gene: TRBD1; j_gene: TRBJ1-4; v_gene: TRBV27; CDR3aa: CASSSSRGHEKLFF
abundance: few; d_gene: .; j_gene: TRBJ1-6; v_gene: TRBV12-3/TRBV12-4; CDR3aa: CASSLGGPGNSPLHF
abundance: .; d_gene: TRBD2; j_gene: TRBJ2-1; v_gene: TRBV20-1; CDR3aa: CSAVWAPGLAGGPYNEQFF
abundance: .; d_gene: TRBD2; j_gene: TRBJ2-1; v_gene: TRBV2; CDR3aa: CASSSALAGAGNEQFF
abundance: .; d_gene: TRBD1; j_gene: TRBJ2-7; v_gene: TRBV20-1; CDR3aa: CSARDRGQEQYEQYF
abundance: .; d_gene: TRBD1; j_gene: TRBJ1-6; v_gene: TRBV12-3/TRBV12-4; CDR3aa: CASSVQGRGSPLHF
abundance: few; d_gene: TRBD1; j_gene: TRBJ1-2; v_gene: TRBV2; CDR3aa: CASRTGGVDGYTF
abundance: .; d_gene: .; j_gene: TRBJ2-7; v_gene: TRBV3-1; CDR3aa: CASTNVGHEQYF
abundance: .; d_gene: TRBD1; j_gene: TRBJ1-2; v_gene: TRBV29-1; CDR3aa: CSVAFRTGDPYGYTF
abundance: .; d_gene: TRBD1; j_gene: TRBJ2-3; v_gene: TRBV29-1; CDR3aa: CSVEDRGRADTQYF
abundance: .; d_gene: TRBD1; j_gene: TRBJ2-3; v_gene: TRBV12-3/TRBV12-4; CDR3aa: CASNQGTGALDTQYF
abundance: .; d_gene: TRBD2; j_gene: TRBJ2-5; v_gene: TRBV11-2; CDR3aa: CASSLARSSGRAETQYF
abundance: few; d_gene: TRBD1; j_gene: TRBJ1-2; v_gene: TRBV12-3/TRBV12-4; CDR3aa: CASSAGDSYGYTF
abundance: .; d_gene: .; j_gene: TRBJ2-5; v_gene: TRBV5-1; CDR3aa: CASRVTEGRETQYF
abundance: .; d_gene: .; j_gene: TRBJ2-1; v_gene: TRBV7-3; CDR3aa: CASSSLGSRANHNEQFF
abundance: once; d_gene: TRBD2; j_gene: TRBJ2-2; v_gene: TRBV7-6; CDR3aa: CASSLAGTSFAGELFF
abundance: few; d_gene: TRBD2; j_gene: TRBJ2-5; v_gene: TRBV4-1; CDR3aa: CASSQEGTSGKREQYF
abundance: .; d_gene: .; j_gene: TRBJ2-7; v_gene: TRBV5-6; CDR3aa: CASSSSDYEQYF
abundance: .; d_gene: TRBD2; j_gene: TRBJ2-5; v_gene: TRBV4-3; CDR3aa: CASSLLFRGGGERETQYF
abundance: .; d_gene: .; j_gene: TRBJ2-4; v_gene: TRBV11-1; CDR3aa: CASSRDTIGEQYF
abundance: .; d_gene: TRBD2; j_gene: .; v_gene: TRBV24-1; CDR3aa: CATSDPLRRENEQYF
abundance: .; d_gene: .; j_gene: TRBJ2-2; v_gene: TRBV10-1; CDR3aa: CASSEAVAAGELFF
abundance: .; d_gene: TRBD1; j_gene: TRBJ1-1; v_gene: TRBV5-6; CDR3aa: CASSPWTGEAFF
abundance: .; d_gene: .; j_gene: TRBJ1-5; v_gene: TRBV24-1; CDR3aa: CATGPEGTLPQHF
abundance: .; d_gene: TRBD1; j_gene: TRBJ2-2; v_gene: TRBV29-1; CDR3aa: CSVGQGNGELFF
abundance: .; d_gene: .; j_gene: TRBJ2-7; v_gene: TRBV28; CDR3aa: CASSLGRGVHEQYF
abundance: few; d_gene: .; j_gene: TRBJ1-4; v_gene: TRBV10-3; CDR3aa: CAISEFPTGTTNEKLFF
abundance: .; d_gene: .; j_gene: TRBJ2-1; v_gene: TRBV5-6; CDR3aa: CASSKTLREQFF
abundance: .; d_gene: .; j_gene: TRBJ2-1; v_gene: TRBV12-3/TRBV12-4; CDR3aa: CASSWALAAYNEQFF
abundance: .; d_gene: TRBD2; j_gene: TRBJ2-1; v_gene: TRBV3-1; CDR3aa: CASSQIDGRRYEQFF
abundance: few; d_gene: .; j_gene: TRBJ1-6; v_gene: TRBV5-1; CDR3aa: CASSLEGFGADNSPLHF
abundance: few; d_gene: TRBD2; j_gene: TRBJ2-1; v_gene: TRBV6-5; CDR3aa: CASSSGTSKFF
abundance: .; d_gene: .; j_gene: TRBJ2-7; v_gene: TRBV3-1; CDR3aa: CASSQAPSDSYEQYF